The clone carrying this T cell receptor (beta chain) was recorded once. This record comes from a study of blood T cell repertoires in COVID-19. About the research overall: Donors in the United States, Italy and Spain gave samples during acute or convalescent COVID-19. The cDNA or gDNA used as material had been derived from T cells, B-cell-depleted T cells, or PBMCs.

In the source study's methods: Estimation of nucleated cell counts was performed using reference gene primer amplification. Clones were sequenced by immunoSEQ multiplex PCR, and TCRdb holds only the in-frame ones, with some missing. That table gives V, J and clone size, and the DNA gave D and trimming. This sample has under 400,000 clones, with about nine tenths found just once. Seattle patients were enrolled while actively infected and followed longitudinally. The V end was cut by 4 bases, the J end by 2 bases, with 21 bases between. The CDR3 is 17 amino acids. CDR1 and CDR2 (germline): SGHDT, YYEEEE.

V gene TRBV5-6 combines with J gene TRBJ1-2, with D tentatively TRBD1 (5 bases). The specimen sequenced was peripheral blood. The TCR sequence derives from a woman in her 30s with COVID-19, enrolled during active disease. The CDR3 protein is CASSQKPPGADNYGYTF. The CDR3 coding sequence is TGTGCCAGCAGCCAGAAACCCCCTGGGGCCGACAACTATGGCTACACCTTC.